The 20 T cell receptor beta chains listed next were all sequenced from one sample in a study of beta chain features in type 1 diabetes. Study-wide findings and caveats: Type 1 diabetes patients showed a moderate but significant shortening of TCRB CDR3s in all four CD4+ subsets.

The study reverse transcribed the entire isolated RNA, so it sequenced expressed TCRB transcripts. The assay was immunoSEQ multiplex PCR, and TCRdb's table has in-frame clones only and misses some. The sample gives 300,000 to 450,000 clones, around 12% of which show up once; approximately 0.011% is in the top ten. Antigen specificity for these receptors is unknown. The specimen was naive CD4+ T cells from blood. The receptors were gathered from a woman between 18 and 29 years old with type 1 diabetes.

This clone was seen a few times. The rearrangement uses TRBV7-9 and TRBJ2-3; TRBD2 agrees at 9 bases. With V trimmed by 5 bases and J by 0 bases, 3 bases remained unmatched. There are 15 residues in the CDR3. CDR1 is SEHNR, CDR2 FQNEAQ, per germline (reference sequence). The CDR3 coding sequence is TGTGCCAGCAGCCGACTAGCGGTTAGCACAGATACGCAGTATTTT. Its protein product is CASSRLAVSTDTQYF.

The chain combines TRBV13 with TRBJ2-7, with 8 bases matching TRBD2. J gave up 0 bases and V 5 bases, and 3 bases lay outside the gene matches. Germline CDR1 reads PRHDT; CDR2 reads FYEKMQ (reference sequence). This CDR3 region has 14 residues. CDR3 sequence: CASSAGGGSYEQYF. As DNA, the CDR3 is TGTGCCAGCAGCGCCGGGGGGGGCTCCTACGAGCAGTACTTC.

V is TRBV29-1 and J is TRBJ1-2; D might be TRBD1 (6 bases). Germline V gene sequence: CDR1 SQVTM, CDR2 ANQGSEA. The CDR3 loop spans 11 amino acids. Trimming removed 6 bases from V and 2 bases from J, with 7 bases in between. CDR3 nucleotide sequence: TGCAGCGTGGGGGCAAACTATGGCTACACCTTC. This encodes CSVGANYGYTF.

The chain carries TRBV5-1 and TRBJ1-2, with a possible D match to TRBD1 (6 bases). Germline V gene data show CDR1 as SGHRS and CDR2 as YFSETQ. Trimming shortened V by 4 bases and J by 2 bases, and 15 bases separated the two germline ends. The CDR3 has 15 residues. The chain's CDR3 is CASSPSGATNYGYTF. The CDR3 nucleotides are TGCGCCAGCAGCCCGTCAGGGGCCACAAACTATGGCTACACCTTC.

J is TRBJ2-7 and V is TRBV2; the match to TRBD2 covers 8 bases. CDR1 is SNHLY, CDR2 FYNNEI, per germline. This CDR3 contains 15 residues. Trimming took 8 bases from V and 2 from J; bases not matched to a gene: 11. The CDR3 here is CASGIARGAPYEQYF. The DNA for the CDR3 is TGTGCCAGCGGGATTGCGCGGGGGGCCCCCTACGAGCAGTACTTC.

This clone was seen more than once but under ten times. The chain employs TRBV30 and TRBJ1-3; unclear D gene. CDR1 is GTSNPN, CDR2 SVGIG, per germline (reference sequence). The CDR3 has 14 residues. V shed 6 bases and J shed 0 bases, with 12 bases lying between them. The CDR3 sequence is CACREGSSGNTIYF. The CDR3 DNA reads TGTGCCTGCCGCGAGGGATCCTCTGGAAACACCATATATTTT.

This clone has more than one count but fewer than ten. This chain joins TRBV10-3 and TRBJ2-3, with D perhaps TRBD2 (5 bases). V was cut by 2 bases and J by 6 bases, with 15 bases left in between. Germline CDR1 is ENHRY and CDR2 is SYGVKD. The CDR3 loop spans 15 amino acids. CDR3 sequence: CAISEPGSRADTQYF. Written as DNA, the CDR3 is TGTGCCATCAGTGAGCCGGGATCTCGGGCGGATACGCAGTATTTT.

Only a few counts were recorded for this clone. The rearrangement uses TRBV7-3 and TRBJ2-5, with D perhaps TRBD2 (5 bases). The CDR3 is 13 amino acids. V lost 2 bases to trimming and J lost 3 bases, with 7 bases between them. The germline gives CDR1 SGHTA, CDR2 FQGTGA. CDR3 loop: CASSLWEKETQYF. In DNA, the CDR3 is TGTGCCAGCAGCTTATGGGAGAAAGAGACCCAGTACTTC.

The chain recombines TRBV4-3 with TRBJ2-5; 15 positions match TRBD2. V was clipped by 0 bases and J by 9 bases; unmatched bases: 11. This CDR3 spans 18 amino acids. The germline gives CDR1 LGHNA, CDR2 YSLEER. The CDR3 coding sequence is TGCGCCAGCAGCCAAGAAGACCACAGGACTAGCGGGGGGGTGGCCCAGTACTTC. This sequence encodes CASSQEDHRTSGGVAQYF.

There are a few counts of this clone. The rearrangement links TRBV4-1 to TRBJ2-3; D is unclear. The germline gives CDR1 MGHRA, CDR2 YSYEKL. The germline V and J ends were trimmed by 4 bases and 2 bases, with 10 bases remaining between them. This CDR3 contains 14 residues. CDR3 DNA: TGCGCCAGCAGCCGACGGAGCCTCACAGATACGCAGTATTTT. Residues: CASSRRSLTDTQYF.

CDR3 protein: CASSWGRQETQYF. The CDR3 DNA follows: TGTGCCAGCAGTTGGGGGAGGCAAGAGACCCAGTACTTC. The chain links TRBV28 to TRBJ2-5; D might be TRBD2 (6 bases). The CDR3 is made up of 13 amino acids. Germline CDR1 reads MDHEN; CDR2 reads SYDVKM. V lost 4 bases to trimming and J lost 2 bases, with 8 bases between them.

V usage is TRBV25-1 and J usage is TRBJ1-1, with D perhaps TRBD1 (6 bases). The V gene lost 4 bases and the J gene lost 1 base, with 7 bases spanning the gap. CDR3 length equals 13 residues. The germline V gene has CDR1 MGHDK and CDR2 SYGVNS. CDR3 sequence reads: CASSVGGNTEAFF. The CDR3 region has the DNA TGTGCCAGCAGTGTAGGGGGGAACACTGAAGCTTTCTTT.

The V call is TRBV15, the J call TRBJ1-5, with TRBD1 identical over 7 bases. The CDR3 totals 14 residues. V shed 11 bases, J shed 9 bases, and the junction held 16 bases outside the gene matches. The germline gives CDR1 LNHNV, CDR2 YYDKDF (reference sequence). The CDR3 nucleotides are TGTGCCTGCTCCGGGGCAGGGGGGTTGTGGCCCCAGCATTTT. It encodes CACSGAGGLWPQHF.

This clone occurred a few times. The rearrangement uses TRBV7-9 and TRBJ2-1; 11 positions match TRBD1. The length of the CDR3 is 16 residues. V trimming: 2 bases; J trimming: 8 bases; junction bases outside the gene matches: 8. CDR1 is SEHNR, CDR2 FQNEAQ, per germline (reference sequence). The chain's CDR3 is CASSLLGRDRGYEQFF. The DNA of the CDR3 is TGTGCCAGCAGCTTACTTGGGAGGGACAGGGGGTATGAGCAGTTCTTC.

As DNA, the CDR3 is TGTGCCTGGAATTTGGCCCTTAACTATGGCTACACCTTC. Encoded protein: CAWNLALNYGYTF. The chain has TRBV30 and TRBJ1-2; D remains ambiguous. The CDR3 runs to 13 residues. Germline V gene lookup returns CDR1 GTSNPN and CDR2 SVGIG (reference sequence). Trimming shortened V by 4 bases and J by 1 base, and 10 bases separated the two germline ends.

A few counts support this clone. The gene calls are TRBV11-2 and TRBJ2-1, with 13 bases matching TRBD2. Germline V gives CDR1 SGHAT, CDR2 FQNNGV. The CDR3 is made up of 20 amino acids. V lost 0 bases, J lost 7 bases, and 15 bases stayed unmatched. The CDR3 DNA sequence: TGTGCCAGCAGCTTAGAAGTGTACTGGACTAGCGGGAGCCGAGGAAATGAGCAGTTCTTC. As protein: CASSLEVYWTSGSRGNEQFF.

This rearrangement joins TRBV14 to TRBJ2-3; 15 positions match TRBD2. Trimming at V came to 4 bases and at J to 8 bases, leaving 7 bases not matched to a gene. CDR1 is SGHDN, CDR2 FVKESK, per germline. The length of the CDR3 is 16 residues. The CDR3 nucleotides are TGTGCCAGCAGCCCCCCGGGACTAGCGGGAGGAAGTACGCAGTATTTT. Translation: CASSPPGLAGGSTQYF.

This clone was observed a few times. This chain connects TRBV4-3 to TRBJ2-5, with 9 nucleotides matching TRBD1. Trimming cost V 1 base and J 5 bases; bases outside gene matches: 5. The CDR3 has 15 residues. Germline CDR1 and CDR2: LGHNA and YSLEER. The chain's CDR3 is CASSQGGQGWETQYF. CDR3 sequence (DNA): TGCGCCAGCAGCCAAGGAGGACAGGGGTGGGAGACCCAGTACTTC.

Remarks on this clone: At the DNA level, this CDR3 is encoded by other sequences in the same sample as well. The chain employs TRBV30 and TRBJ1-2; D uncertain. Germline values: CDR1 GTSNPN, CDR2 SVGIG (reference sequence). This CDR3 region has 11 residues. V was shortened by 2 bases and J by 2 bases, with 3 bases between the two germline ends. The CDR3 sequence: CAWSQNYGYTF. Written as DNA, the CDR3 is TGTGCCTGGAGTCAGAACTATGGCTACACCTTC. The whole variable domain, remainder taken from reference TRBV30 and TRBJ1-2, is SQTIHQWPATLVQPVGSPLSLECTVEGTSNPNLYWYRQAAGRGLQLLFYSVGIGQISSEVPQNLSASRPQDRQFILSSKKLLLSDSGFYLCAWSQNYGYTFGSGTRLTVV.

The chain combines TRBV7-3 with TRBJ2-1; D might be TRBD2 (7 bases). The CDR3 covers 17 residues. The V gene lost 1 base and the J gene lost 7 bases, with 20 bases spanning the gap. CDR1 is SGHTA, CDR2 FQGTGA, per germline. Here the CDR3 reads CASSLNGGRAVGNEQFF. The CDR3 bases are TGTGCCAGCAGCTTAAACGGGGGGCGGGCCGTTGGGAATGAGCAGTTCTTC.